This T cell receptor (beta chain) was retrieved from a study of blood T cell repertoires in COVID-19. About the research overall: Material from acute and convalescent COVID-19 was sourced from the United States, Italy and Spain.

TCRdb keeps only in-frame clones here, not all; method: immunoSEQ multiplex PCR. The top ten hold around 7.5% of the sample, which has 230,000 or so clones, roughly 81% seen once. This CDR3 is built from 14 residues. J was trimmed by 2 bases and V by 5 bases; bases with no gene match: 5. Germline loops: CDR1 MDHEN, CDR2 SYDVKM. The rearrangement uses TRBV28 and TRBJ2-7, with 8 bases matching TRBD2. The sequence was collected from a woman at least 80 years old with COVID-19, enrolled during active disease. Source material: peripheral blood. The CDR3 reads CASSPGGVTYEQYF. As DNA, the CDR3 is TGTGCCAGCAGTCCCGGGGGGGTAACCTACGAGCAGTACTTC.